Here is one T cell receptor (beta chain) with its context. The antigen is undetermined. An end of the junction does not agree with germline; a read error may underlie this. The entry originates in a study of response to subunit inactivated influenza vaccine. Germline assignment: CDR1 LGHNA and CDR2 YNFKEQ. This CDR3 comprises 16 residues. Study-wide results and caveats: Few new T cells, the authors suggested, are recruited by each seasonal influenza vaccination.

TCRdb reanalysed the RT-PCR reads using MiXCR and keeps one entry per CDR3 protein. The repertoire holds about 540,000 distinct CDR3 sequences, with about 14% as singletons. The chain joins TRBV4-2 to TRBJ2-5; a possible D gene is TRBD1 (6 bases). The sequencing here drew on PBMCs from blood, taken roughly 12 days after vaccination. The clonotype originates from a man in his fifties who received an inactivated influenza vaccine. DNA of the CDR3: TGTGCCATCAGCCCCGGGCCGGGACACAACCAAGAGACCCAGTACTTC. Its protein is CAISPGPGHNQETQYF.